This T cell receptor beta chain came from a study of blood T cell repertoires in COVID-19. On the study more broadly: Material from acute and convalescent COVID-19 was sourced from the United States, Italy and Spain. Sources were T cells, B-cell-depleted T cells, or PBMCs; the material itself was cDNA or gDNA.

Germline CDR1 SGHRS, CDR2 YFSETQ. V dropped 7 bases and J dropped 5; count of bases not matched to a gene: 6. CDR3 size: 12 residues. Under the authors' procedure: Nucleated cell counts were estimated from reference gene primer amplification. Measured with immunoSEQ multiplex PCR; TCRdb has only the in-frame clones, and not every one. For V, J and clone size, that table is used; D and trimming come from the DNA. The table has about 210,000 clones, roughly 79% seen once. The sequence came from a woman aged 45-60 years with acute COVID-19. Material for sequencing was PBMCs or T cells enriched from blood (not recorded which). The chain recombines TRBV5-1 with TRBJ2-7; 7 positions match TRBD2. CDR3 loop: CASRLRGDEQYF. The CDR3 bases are TGCGCCAGCCGCCTCCGGGGGGACGAGCAGTACTTC.